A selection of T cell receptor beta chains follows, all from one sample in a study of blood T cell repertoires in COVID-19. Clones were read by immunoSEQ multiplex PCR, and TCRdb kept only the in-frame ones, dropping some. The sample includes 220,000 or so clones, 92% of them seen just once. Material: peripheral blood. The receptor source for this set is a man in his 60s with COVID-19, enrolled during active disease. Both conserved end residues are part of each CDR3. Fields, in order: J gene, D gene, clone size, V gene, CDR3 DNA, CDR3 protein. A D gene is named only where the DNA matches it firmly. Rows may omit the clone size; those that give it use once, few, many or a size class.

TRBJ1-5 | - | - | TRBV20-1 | TGCAGTGCTAGTACAGGGACTCAGCCCCAGCATTTT | CSASTGTQPQHF
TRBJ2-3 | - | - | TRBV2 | TGTGCCAGCAGTGAGGCCCCCAAAAGCACAGATACGCAGTATTTT | CASSEAPKSTDTQYF
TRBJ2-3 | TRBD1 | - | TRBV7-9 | TGTGCCAGCAGCTACTTAACAGGGGACACAGATACGCAGTATTTT | CASSYLTGDTDTQYF
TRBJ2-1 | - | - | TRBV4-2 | TGTGCCAGCAGCCAAGAGAGTAAGGGGGAGCAGTTCTTC | CASSQESKGEQFF
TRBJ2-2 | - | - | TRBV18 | TGTGCCAGCTCACCACCGGGGGCCACCGGGGAGCTGTTTTTT | CASSPPGATGELFF
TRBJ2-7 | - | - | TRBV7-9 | TGTGCCAGCAGCTCGATGGCCACAACTAGGGAGCAGTACTTC | CASSSMATTREQYF
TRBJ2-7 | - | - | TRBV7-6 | TGTGCCAGCAGCTTGGCCCCAGCCTACGAGCAGTACTTC | CASSLAPAYEQYF
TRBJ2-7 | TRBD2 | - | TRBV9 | TGTGCCAGCAGCGTAGTGGGGGAGGGTGCCTACGAGCAGTACTTC | CASSVVGEGAYEQYF
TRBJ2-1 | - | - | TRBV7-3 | TGTGCCAGCAGCCCATTCCGGGACTCGGCCAATGAGCAGTTCTTC | CASSPFRDSANEQFF
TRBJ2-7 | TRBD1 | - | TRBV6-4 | TGTGCCAGCACCGAGCGGGGCACAGGGGGCATCTACGAGCAGTACTTC | CASTERGTGGIYEQYF
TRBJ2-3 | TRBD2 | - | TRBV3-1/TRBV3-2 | TGTGCCAGCAGCCTTACTAGCGGGGACTCAGATACGCAGTATTTT | CASSLTSGDSDTQYF
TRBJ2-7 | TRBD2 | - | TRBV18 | TGTGCCAGCTCACAAGGGACTAGCGGGGCTACCTACGAGCAGTACTTC | CASSQGTSGATYEQYF
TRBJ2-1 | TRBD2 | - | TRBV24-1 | TGTGCCACCTGGAATATCGGGAGGACCTACAATGAGCAGTTCTTC | CATWNIGRTYNEQFF
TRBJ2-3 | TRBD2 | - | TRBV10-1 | TGCGCCAGCAGCTCTCTCCGGGCGGGGGGAGCAGATACGCAGTATTTT | CASSSLRAGGADTQYF
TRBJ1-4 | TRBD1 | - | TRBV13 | TGTGCCAGCAGCTTGGGACAGAGAGGTGAAAAACTGTTTTTT | CASSLGQRGEKLFF
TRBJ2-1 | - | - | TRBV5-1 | TGCGCCAGCAGCTTGGATACAGGGAAATTGTATAGTGAGCAGTTCTTC | CASSLDTGKLYSEQFF
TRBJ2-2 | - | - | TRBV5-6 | TGTGCCAGCAGCTTTTCGACTGGGTTCAAAACCGGGGAGCTGTTTTTT | CASSFSTGFKTGELFF
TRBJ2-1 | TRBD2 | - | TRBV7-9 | TGTGCCGGAGGGACTAGCGCCATCAATGAGCAGTTCTTC | CAGGTSAINEQFF
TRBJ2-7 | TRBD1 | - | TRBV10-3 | TGTGCCGCCCGGGGACAGGGGACCTACGAGCAGTACTTC | CAARGQGTYEQYF
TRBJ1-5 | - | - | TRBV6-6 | TGTGCCAGCAGTTACTCTCAGGGTCTGCAGCCCCAGCATTTT | CASSYSQGLQPQHF
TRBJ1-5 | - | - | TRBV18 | TGTGCCAGCTCACCAGGCAGCGATCAGCCCCAGCATTTT | CASSPGSDQPQHF
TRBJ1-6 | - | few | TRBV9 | TGTGCCAGCAGAGGGGGGGACGGTTCACCCCTCCACTTT | CASRGGDGSPLHF
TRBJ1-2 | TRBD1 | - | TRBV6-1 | TGTGCCAGCAGTGACACAGGGGGCTATGGCTACACCTTC | CASSDTGGYGYTF
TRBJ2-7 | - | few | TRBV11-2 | TGTGCCAGCAGCTTCGAGCGGTCCTCCTACGAGCAGTACTTC | CASSFERSSYEQYF
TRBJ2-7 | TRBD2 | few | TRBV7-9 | TGTGCCAGCAGTCTACTAGCGGGAGTTAGCGAGCAGTACTTC | CASSLLAGVSEQYF
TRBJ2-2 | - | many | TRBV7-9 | TGTGCCAGCAGCTTAGTTGGCAGGGCGAACACCGGGGAGCTGTTTTTT | CASSLVGRANTGELFF
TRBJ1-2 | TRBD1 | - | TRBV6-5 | TGTGCCAGCAGTTACTCGACAGGGCGGAATAACTATGGCTACACCTTC | CASSYSTGRNNYGYTF
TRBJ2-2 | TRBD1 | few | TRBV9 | TGTGCCAGCAGCGCAGGACAGGGAAGCACCGGGGAGCTGTTTTTT | CASSAGQGSTGELFF
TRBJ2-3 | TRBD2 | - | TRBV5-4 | TGTGCCAGCAGCTTGGGGCGGGGGGCCCAAACAGATACGCAGTATTTT | CASSLGRGAQTDTQYF
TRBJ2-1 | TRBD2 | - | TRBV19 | TGTGCCAGTACCAAGACTAGCGGGGAAAGATACAATGAGCAGTTCTTC | CASTKTSGERYNEQFF
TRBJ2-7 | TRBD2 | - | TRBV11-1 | TGTGCCAGCAGCTTTCGCGGGGGACGACCCTACGAGCAGTACTTC | CASSFRGGRPYEQYF
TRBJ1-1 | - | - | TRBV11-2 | TGTGCCAGCAGCTTAGTTGGTAGGAGGAACACTGAAGCTTTCTTT | CASSLVGRRNTEAFF
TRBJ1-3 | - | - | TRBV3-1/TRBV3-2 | TGTGCCAGCAGCCAAATCAGGGGTCCGATAGGAAACACCATATATTTT | CASSQIRGPIGNTIYF
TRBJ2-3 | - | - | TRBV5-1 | TGCGCCAGCAGCTTGTCAAGGGGTATCACAGATACGCAGTATTTT | CASSLSRGITDTQYF
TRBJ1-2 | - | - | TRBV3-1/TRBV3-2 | TGTGCCAGCAGCCCCCCGCGGGGCCAATTCCGTAACTATGGCTACACCTTC | CASSPPRGQFRNYGYTF
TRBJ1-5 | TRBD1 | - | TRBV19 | TGTGCCAGTAGTATGGACAGGGGGCCCAATCAGCCCCAGCATTTT | CASSMDRGPNQPQHF
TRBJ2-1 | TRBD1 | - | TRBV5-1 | TGCGCCAGCAGGGCGGGACAGGGTTTTACCAATGAGCAGTTCTTC | CASRAGQGFTNEQFF
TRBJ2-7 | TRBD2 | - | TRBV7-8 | TGTGCCAGCAGCTTAGGGACTAGCTACCAGCAGTACTTC | CASSLGTSYQQYF
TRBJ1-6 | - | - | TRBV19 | TGTGCCAGTAGTATCGGACAGTTATCGTTACCCCTCCACTTT | CASSIGQLSLPLHF
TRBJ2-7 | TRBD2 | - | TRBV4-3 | TGCGCCAGCAGCCAGCAGAGCGGGAGTTTCTCCTACGAGCAGTACTTC | CASSQQSGSFSYEQYF
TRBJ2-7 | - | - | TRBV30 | TGTGCCTGGAGTCTAAGGGGCCACGAGCAGTACTTC | CAWSLRGHEQYF
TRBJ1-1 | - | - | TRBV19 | TGTGCCAGTAGGGGGGGAAAGGTCGGCACTGAAGCTTTCTTT | CASRGGKVGTEAFF
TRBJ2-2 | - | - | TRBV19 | TGTGCCAGTAGTATAGAACAGGGCGGTAGTACCGGGGAGCTGTTTTTT | CASSIEQGGSTGELFF
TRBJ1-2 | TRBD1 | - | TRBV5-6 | TGTGCCAGCAGCTTGAGACAGGGGGACTATGGCTACACCTTC | CASSLRQGDYGYTF
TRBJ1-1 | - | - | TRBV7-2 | TGTGCCAGCAGCTCCCGGACAACCAACACTGAAGCTTTCTTT | CASSSRTTNTEAFF
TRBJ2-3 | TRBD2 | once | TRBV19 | TGTGCCAGTAGTTCCAGTTGGGGACTAGCGGGAGAACCAGATACGCAGTATTTT | CASSSSWGLAGEPDTQYF
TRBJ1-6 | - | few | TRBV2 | TGTGCCAGCAGTGAAAGGGGTTACACCCTCCACTTT | CASSERGYTLHF